This T cell receptor beta chain came from a study of T cells in Graves' hyperthyroidism and ophthalmopathy. As for the study in general: At initial diagnosis, before any treatment had begun, peripheral blood was obtained. The study, taken as a whole, reports: Appearing also in blood were most of the thyroid clonotypes expanded above 0.001. The model made its ophthalmopathy prediction, and onset followed a median approximately six months later.

Researchers took RNA transcripts and amplified the TCR beta CDR3 regions from them. HTBI primers drove first-round RT-PCR of the TCR CDR3. Each CDR3 protein is one row after TCRdb ran MiXCR on the multiplex PCR reads. This sample carries 700,000 or so distinct CDR3 sequences, 15% to 20% of them seen once, and the ten largest clones take under 9.5%. PBMCs were sourced from approximately 10 ml fresh peripheral blood. V lost 5 bases and J 0 bases, leaving 8 bases between the germline ends. Germline CDR1 MNHNS, CDR2 SASEGT. The CDR3 totals 14 residues. This clonotype appeared a few times. Its target is not known.

The V and J genes are TRBV6-1 and TRBJ2-1; unclear D gene. This clonotype was obtained from a man aged 18 to 35 with Graves' hyperthyroidism. The sample taken for sequencing was blood. DNA of the CDR3: TGTGCCAGCAGTACAGAAAGCTCCTACAATGAGCAGTTCTTC. It yields the protein CASSTESSYNEQFF.